This T cell receptor (beta chain) was sequenced in a study of T cells in localized non-small cell lung cancer. General study points: Uninvolved adjacent lung, not tumor, had the highest T cell clonality.

Per germline, CDR1 SGHRS and CDR2 YFSETQ. This CDR3 has 14 residues. The ends lost 0 bases at V and 7 bases at J; junction bases unmatched: 2. TCRdb's copy holds only in-frame clones and misses some; the assay was immunoSEQ multiplex PCR. The table has 38,000 or so clones, about 76% seen once. Notes on this clone: Antigen: not known.

Sequencing used peripheral blood mononuclear cells, obtained before any cancer treatment. The source of this sequence is a male donor aged 60 or older with stage II lung adenocarcinoma. This chain uses TRBV5-1 with TRBJ1-4; 8 positions agree with TRBD1. CDR3 sequence reads: CASSLAGQGEKLFF. The CDR3 nucleotides read TGCGCCAGCAGCTTGGCCGGACAGGGTGAAAAACTGTTTTTT.